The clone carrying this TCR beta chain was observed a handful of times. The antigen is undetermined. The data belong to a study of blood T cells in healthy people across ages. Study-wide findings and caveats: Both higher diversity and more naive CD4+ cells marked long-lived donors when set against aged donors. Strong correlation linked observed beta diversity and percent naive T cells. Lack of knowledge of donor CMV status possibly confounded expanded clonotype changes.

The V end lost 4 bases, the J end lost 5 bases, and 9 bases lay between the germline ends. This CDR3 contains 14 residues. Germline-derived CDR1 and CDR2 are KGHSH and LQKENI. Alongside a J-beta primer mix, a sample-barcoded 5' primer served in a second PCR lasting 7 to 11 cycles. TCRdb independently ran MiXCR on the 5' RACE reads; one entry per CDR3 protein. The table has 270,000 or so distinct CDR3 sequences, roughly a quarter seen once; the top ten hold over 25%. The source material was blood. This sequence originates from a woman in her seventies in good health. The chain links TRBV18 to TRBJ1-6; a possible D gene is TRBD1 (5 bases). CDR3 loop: CASSRGSDNSPLHF. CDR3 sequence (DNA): TGTGCCAGCTCACGGGGGTCTGATAATTCACCCCTCCACTTT.